This T cell receptor (beta chain) was profiled in a study of blood T cell repertoires in COVID-19 (dated by TCRdb to the early 2020s). With respect to the entire study: Collaborator samples came from the United States, Italy and Spain and covered acute and convalescent phases of COVID-19. The prospective study material was composed of cDNA or gDNA derived from T cells, B-cell-depleted T cells, or PBMCs. Deeply sampled blood TCRbeta repertoires from subjects exposed to, actively infected with, or recovered from COVID-19 were included in the dataset. A freely available public database, intended as a resource for researchers studying the immune response to SARS-CoV-2, is where the repertoires were released. Samples were obtained from the ongoing ImmuneRACE study (first 160 participants) and from over 1,000 subjects provided by 6 global collaborators. Nearly every sample came with metadata listing a de-identified subject ID, COVID-19 status, age in years and sex. Where available, HLA class I and class II types were taken from metadata supplied by the sample provider and were not determined by assay-based typing.

TCRbeta CDR3 regions were amplified from genomic DNA using the immunoSEQ Assay, a bias-controlled multiplex PCR. The original pipeline was this. Nucleated cell counts per sample were estimated from amplification of reference gene primers within the assay. Sequence reads were collapsed and filtered to measure the absolute abundance of every unique TCRbeta CDR3 rearrangement. For each sample, productive Simpson clonality was calculated as the square root of Simpson's diversity index over productive rearrangements. The clones in this table, taken by TCRdb from immuneACCESS, are in-frame only. Not every clone is retained; where verified, under half of the shortfall comes from an unresolved V gene, and the cause of the rest is unknown. V, J and clone size were drawn from that table, and D and trimming were deduced from the DNA. The sample contains approximately 90,000 clones, roughly 85% of them found a single time. The ten largest account for 35% to 40% of the sample.

From cysteine to phenylalanine, the CDR3 is 14 amino acids long. The read is trimmed to its CDR3 DNA, 42 bases read in frame from base 1. CDR1 and CDR2 were assigned from the germline V gene as MNHEY and SVGAGI. The junction carries 12 bases between V and J, which are trimmed by 6 bases and 0 bases respectively. Concerning this clone itself: It has no known antigen specificity. Per-nucleotide qualities are absent, and no much larger clonotype sits a single base away.

Paper-wide results and their limitations: The amount of clinical and demographic metadata varied by source and participant and was provided uncurated.

Whole blood was collected in K2EDTA tubes by collaborating institutions according to the institutions' own protocols. Collaborator samples were shipped for TCRbeta analysis as frozen whole blood, isolated PBMCs, or DNA extracted from either sample type. Sequencing used peripheral blood. The chain employs TRBV6-5 and TRBJ2-7; possibly the D gene is TRBD1, per 6 matching bases. The receptor was isolated from a man aged 80 or over with acute or convalescent COVID-19. The nucleotides are TGTGCCAGCAGCTCCGGGACAAACTCCTACGAGCAGTACTTC. It translates as CASSSGTNSYEQYF.